A single sample gave rise to the 11 T cell receptor beta chains below, sequenced in a study of blood T cell repertoires in COVID-19. Measured with immunoSEQ multiplex PCR; TCRdb has only the in-frame clones, and not every one. The table shows around 180,000 clones, with around 74% occurring only once. The specimen was peripheral blood. These receptors came from a woman aged 80 or over with acute or convalescent COVID-19.

On this clone: This sample also contains other DNA sequences that code for the same CDR3. This sequence joins TRBV2 and TRBJ2-7; D gene ambiguous. CDR3 length: 12 residues. Trimming took off 4 bases at V and 3 bases at J, with 7 bases between the two ends. CDR1 is SNHLY, CDR2 FYNNEI, per germline. CDR3 in DNA: TGTGCCAGCAGTGCCCGGAGCTACGAGCAGTACTTC. Amino acid sequence: CASSARSYEQYF.

This clone was recorded a few times. This chain connects TRBV10-2 to TRBJ2-7, with 9 positions matching TRBD2. CDR1 and CDR2 (germline): WSHSY, SAAADI. CDR3 length: 14 residues. Trimming at V came to 5 bases and at J to 5 bases, leaving 7 bases not matched to a gene. The CDR3 region is CASSLAGVRNEQYF. The CDR3, as DNA: TGCGCCAGCAGTTTAGCGGGAGTTCGTAACGAGCAGTACTTC.

This clone was seen a few times. The gene calls are TRBV6-6 and TRBJ2-7, with a possible D match to TRBD1 (6 bases). The germline gives CDR1 MNHNY, CDR2 SVGAGI (reference sequence). CDR3 length: 13 amino acids. V lost 7 bases and J lost 0, with 10 bases in between. CDR3 sequence reads: CASTRDTSYEQYF. CDR3 sequence (DNA): TGTGCCAGCACACGGGACACCTCCTACGAGCAGTACTTC.

The chain recombines TRBV7-2 with TRBJ1-2; TRBD1 agrees at 9 bases. Trimming at V came to 4 bases and at J to 6 bases, leaving 6 bases not matched to a gene. The germline V gene encodes CDR1 SGHTA and CDR2 FQGNSA. This CDR3 spans 14 amino acids. CDR3 in amino acids: CASSSQYRGHGYTF. In DNA form, the CDR3 reads TGTGCCAGCAGCTCACAATACAGGGGGCATGGCTACACCTTC.

V and J are TRBV7-9 and TRBJ2-1; no clear D gene. Trimming shortened V by 7 bases and J by 9 bases, and 13 bases separated the two germline ends. Per the germline V gene, CDR1 is SEHNR and CDR2 is FQNEAQ (reference sequence). The CDR3 is 12 amino acids. The CDR3 sequence: CASTLGPGEQFF. As DNA, the CDR3 is TGTGCCAGCACCCTAGGTCCTGGTGAGCAGTTCTTC.

J is TRBJ1-1 and V is TRBV28, with D uncertain. The CDR3 has 14 amino acids. CDR1 is MDHEN, CDR2 SYDVKM, per germline. V was trimmed by 10 bases and J by 1 base, leaving 16 bases between them. CDR3 residues: CATNVGQANTEAFF. The DNA of the CDR3 is TGTGCCACCAATGTTGGGCAGGCGAACACTGAAGCTTTCTTT.

The V gene is TRBV30, the J gene TRBJ2-2; 7 nucleotides line up with TRBD1. This CDR3 region has 13 residues. V lost 3 bases and J lost 5; bases outside the gene matches: 3. The germline V gene has CDR1 GTSNPN and CDR2 SVGIG (reference sequence). In DNA, the CDR3 is TGTGCCTGGAGCCAACAGGGGACCGGGGAGCTGTTTTTT. Translating gives CAWSQQGTGELFF.

This clone was recorded once. V usage is TRBV5-4 and J usage is TRBJ2-1; 11 bases are shared with TRBD2. The germline gives CDR1 SGHNT, CDR2 YYREEE (reference sequence). CDR3 length: 16 amino acids. The V and J ends lost 0 bases and 6 bases, in that order; junction bases with no gene match: 5. Here the CDR3 DNA reads TGTGCCAGCAGCTTGGCCCTAGCGGGAGGCCTCAATGAGCAGTTCTTC. It specifies CASSLALAGGLNEQFF.

This clone was observed once. The rearrangement joins TRBV2 to TRBJ1-2; no clear D. Trimming cost V 6 bases and J 2 bases, with 10 bases left between them. CDR1 is SNHLY and CDR2 is FYNNEI in the germline V gene. The CDR3 loop spans 13 amino acids. This CDR3 is CASSVTGNYGYTF. The CDR3 nucleotides read TGTGCCAGCAGCGTGACGGGAAACTATGGCTACACCTTC.

This chain links TRBV5-1 with TRBJ1-1; D is possibly TRBD1 (6 bases). Trimming cost V 3 bases and J 1 base, with 10 bases left between them. In germline, CDR1 is SGHRS, CDR2 YFSETQ. The CDR3 is made up of 14 amino acids. The CDR3: CASSSTQGNTEAFF. The CDR3 nucleotides read TGCGCCAGCAGCTCCACACAGGGGAACACTGAAGCTTTCTTT.

This clone was recorded a few times. The chain links TRBV9 to TRBJ2-7, with D unclear. The V gene lost 4 bases and the J gene lost 3 bases, with 17 bases spanning the gap. The germline gives CDR1 SGDLS, CDR2 YYNGEE. The CDR3 is 15 amino acids. The CDR3 reads CASSPHPILDYEQYF. CDR3 nucleotides: TGTGCCAGCAGCCCCCACCCTATCCTAGACTACGAGCAGTACTTC.